This T cell receptor (beta chain) was retrieved from a study of immune reconstitution after stem cell transplant in scleroderma. Trimming at V came to 3 bases and at J to 5 bases, leaving 6 bases not matched to a gene. Germline assignment: CDR1 SGHRS and CDR2 YFSETQ. CDR3 length: 14 amino acids. TCRdb re-called the RT-PCR reads with MiXCR, one entry per CDR3 protein. This sample has under 3,500 distinct CDR3 sequences, with just under 9% found just once. The chain employs TRBV5-1 and TRBJ2-5; 8 nucleotides match TRBD2. This clonotype originated in a female donor with systemic sclerosis. Sampling was conducted before or after autologous hematopoietic stem cell transplantation (not recorded which). CDR3 in DNA: TGCGCCAGCAGCTGGGGACTAGAGGCGGAGACCCAGTACTTC. Protein sequence: CASSWGLEAETQYF.